Below are 14 T cell receptor beta chains sequenced from a single sample in a study of metastatic and nonmetastatic thyroid tumors. All patients were untreated before thyroid surgery. With MiXCR, TCRdb reprocessed the PCR reads. The sample records over 10,000 clones, around 30% being singletons. Sequenced input: tumor tissue. These TCRs come from a female donor with papillary thyroid cancer or a benign thyroid nodule (not recorded which). Some clones in this sample may be carry-over from other donors' samples.

By sample fraction, this clone is medium-sized. CDR3 sequence: CASSLVDSGNTIYF. CDR3 in DNA: TGTGCCAGCAGCTTGGTCGACTCTGGAAACACCATATATTTT. This chain links TRBV5-6 with TRBJ1-3; D gene ambiguous. Trimming shortened V by 0 bases and J by 0 bases, and 4 bases separated the two germline ends. CDR3 length equals 14 residues. Germline V CDR1 and CDR2: SGHDT, YYEEEE.

This clone was detected a few times. CDR3 DNA sequence: TGTGCCAGCAGGGTGACAGGGTCTAATTCACCCCTCCACTTT. Protein: CASRVTGSNSPLHF. The chain is built from TRBV2 and TRBJ1-6; the match to TRBD1 covers 7 bases. CDR1 and CDR2 (germline): SNHLY, FYNNEI. With 6 bases clipped from V and 6 bases from J, the junction kept 5 bases outside the gene matches. The CDR3 contains 14 residues.

Notes on this clone: At one boundary the junction diverges from the germline segment, which might be a read error. This CDR3 is also generated by other DNA sequences in the sample. The chain combines TRBV15 with TRBJ2-5, with unresolved D. This CDR3 is built from 15 residues. Germline CDR1 LNHNV, CDR2 YYDKDF (reference sequence). Here the CDR3 reads CATSRDRGDKRTQYF. DNA for the CDR3: TGCGCCACCAGCAGAGATCGCGGTGATAAGAGAACCCAGTACTTC.

Within the sample, this clone is medium-sized. The rearrangement uses TRBV5-1 and TRBJ1-1, with a weak D call TRBD1 (5 bases). The germline V and J ends were trimmed by 0 bases and 2 bases, with 8 bases remaining between them. This CDR3 comprises 14 residues. Germline V gives CDR1 SGHRS, CDR2 YFSETQ. As DNA, the CDR3 is TGCGCCAGCAGCTTGGGGGGCCTTAACACTGAAGCTTTCTTT. Residues: CASSLGGLNTEAFF.

Many counts were recorded for this clone. The genes are TRBV9 and TRBJ1-6; no clear D. V was cut by 0 bases and J by 2 bases, with 9 bases left in between. Germline CDR1 and CDR2: SGDLS and YYNGEE. This CDR3 comprises 16 residues. The CDR3 DNA follows: TGTGCCAGCAGCGTAGGGGCGGGAACCTATAATTCACCCCTCCACTTT. It translates to CASSVGAGTYNSPLHF.

In this sample, this clone turned up a few times. A read error may account for a junction end that differs from germline. The chain uses TRBV7-2 and TRBJ1-1; D is undetermined. CDR3 size: 11 residues. CDR1 is SGHTA, CDR2 FQGNSA, per germline. CDR3 DNA sequence: TGTGCCAGCAGTGGTGACACTGAATCTTTCTTT. Amino acids: CASSGDTESFF.

This clone is categorized as medium-sized. V is TRBV10-3 and J is TRBJ2-7, with D perhaps matching TRBD1 or TRBD2 (5 bases each). CDR3 length equals 13 residues. Germline V CDR1 and CDR2: ENHRY, SYGVKD. V was clipped by 4 bases and J by 4 bases, with 11 bases between them. The CDR3, as DNA: TGTGCCATCAGTGGGCTGGGACCTTACGAGCAGTACTTC. It specifies CAISGLGPYEQYF.

By share, this clone counts as medium-sized. The gene calls are TRBV9 and TRBJ1-2; 9 bases match TRBD1. V was clipped by 3 bases and J by 4 bases; unmatched bases: 4. The germline CDR1 and CDR2 sequences are SGDLS and YYNGEE. This CDR3 contains 14 residues. In nucleotides, the CDR3 is TGTGCCAGCAGCGCGACAGGGGGGATCTATGGCTACACCTTC. Translated: CASSATGGIYGYTF.

Within the sample, this clone is medium-sized. The rearrangement uses TRBV2 and TRBJ2-1, with D possibly TRBD2 on 5 matching bases. This CDR3 is built from 11 residues. Trimming removed 5 bases at V and 9 bases at J, with 8 bases between. Germline-derived CDR1 and CDR2 are SNHLY and FYNNEI. Here the CDR3 DNA reads TGTGCCAGCAGTACGGGGTTTGAGCAGTTCTTC. It yields the protein CASSTGFEQFF.

This clone was seen a handful of times. The V gene is TRBV6-4, the J gene TRBJ1-5; D possibly corresponds to TRBD1 (5 bases). V lost 3 bases, J lost 4 bases, and 7 bases lay in between. Germline assignment: CDR1 MRHNA and CDR2 SNTAGT. This CDR3 contains 13 residues. The CDR3 nucleotides read TGTGCCAGCAGTGAAGGGGCTAATCAGCCCCAGCATTTT. The encoded protein is CASSEGANQPQHF.

This clone has only one observation. The chain is built from TRBV5-4 and TRBJ2-5; D may match TRBD1 or TRBD2 (5 bases each). Trimming took off 0 bases at V and 1 base at J, with 7 bases between the two ends. The CDR3 extends over 14 amino acids. CDR1 and CDR2 (germline): SGHNT, YYREEE (reference sequence). This chain's CDR3 is CASSLEGTQETQYF. In DNA form, the CDR3 reads TGTGCCAGCAGCTTGGAGGGGACCCAAGAGACCCAGTACTTC.

This clone is termed medium-sized (0.01 to 0.1%). The chain has TRBV3-1 and TRBJ2-5, with 7 bases matching TRBD1. Germline trimming cut 4 bases from V and 4 bases from J; bases unmatched to any gene: 9. Germline loops: CDR1 LGHDT, CDR2 YNNKEL (reference sequence). CDR3 length equals 15 residues. DNA for the CDR3: TGTGCCAGCAGCCCTTTTAGGGGGCGCGGAGAGACCCAGTACTTC. Amino acid sequence: CASSPFRGRGETQYF.

The chain employs TRBV6-1 and TRBJ2-2; tentatively, D is TRBD1 or TRBD2 (5 bases each). V lost 5 bases, J lost 1 base, and 14 bases lay in between. In germline, CDR1 is MNHNS, CDR2 SASEGT. The CDR3 sequence is 16 residues long. This chain's CDR3 is CASSFDGTENTGELFF. The CDR3 bases are TGTGCCAGCAGTTTCGACGGGACGGAGAACACCGGGGAGCTGTTTTTT.

The rearrangement links TRBV4-3 to TRBJ1-1; a weak D match, TRBD1 (5 bases). Trimming removed 4 bases from V and 1 base from J, with 13 bases in between. CDR1 and CDR2 from the germline V gene are LGHNA and YSLEER. The CDR3 length is 15 residues. The CDR3 DNA reads as TGCGCCAGCAGCCGAATTCTCCAGGGGAACACTGAAGCTTTCTTT. Protein sequence: CASSRILQGNTEAFF.